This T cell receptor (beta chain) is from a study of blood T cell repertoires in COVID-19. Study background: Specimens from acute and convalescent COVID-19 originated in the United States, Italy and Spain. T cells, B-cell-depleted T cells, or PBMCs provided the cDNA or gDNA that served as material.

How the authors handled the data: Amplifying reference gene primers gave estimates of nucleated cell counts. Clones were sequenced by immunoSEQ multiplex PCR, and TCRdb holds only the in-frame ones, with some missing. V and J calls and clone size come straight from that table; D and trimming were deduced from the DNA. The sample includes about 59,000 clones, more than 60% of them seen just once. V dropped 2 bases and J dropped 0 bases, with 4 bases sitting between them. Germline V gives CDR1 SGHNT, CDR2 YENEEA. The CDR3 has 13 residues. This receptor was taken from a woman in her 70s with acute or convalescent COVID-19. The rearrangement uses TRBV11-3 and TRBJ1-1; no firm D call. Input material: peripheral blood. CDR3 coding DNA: TGTGCCAGCAGCTTACAGGTGAACACTGAAGCTTTCTTT. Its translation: CASSLQVNTEAFF.